This T cell receptor beta chain was documented in a study of blood T cells in healthy people across ages. The CDR3 is made up of 16 amino acids. Trimming removed 4 bases from V and 6 bases from J; junction bases left unmatched: 5. CDR1 SGHRS and CDR2 YFSETQ come from the germline V gene. Study findings and constraints: With age, beta diversity per million T cells declined roughly linearly, significantly by roughly 40.

With a J-beta primer mix and a sample-barcoded 5' primer, a second PCR ran roughly 6 to 12 cycles. TCRdb reprocessed the 5' RACE reads with MiXCR, giving one entry per CDR3 protein. The sample lists some 900,000 distinct CDR3 sequences; 48% were seen once. This clonotype came up a few times. Its antigen remains unknown. The TCR was taken from a man aged 25 to 45 in good health. Sequencing used blood. The V gene is TRBV5-1, the J gene TRBJ2-1, with 15 bases that match TRBD2. The DNA for the CDR3 is TGCGCCAGCAGCCGGACTAGCGGGGGGGCTTTCAATGAGCAGTTCTTC. It encodes CASSRTSGGAFNEQFF.